The rows below give T cell receptor beta chains drawn from one sample of a study of cytomegalovirus exposure and HLA in healthy donors. Produced via immunoSEQ multiplex PCR; TCRdb's table is partial and in-frame only. The sample holds 110,000 or so clones, approximately 77% seen once. Sequencing was done on a sample of PBMCs. The source of these receptors is a man aged 45-65 years in good health and CMV-seropositive. The CDR3 runs from the conserved cysteine through the conserved F or W. The D gene is left open where the match is weak. Expanded clones are given a class, and other clones once, few, many or no size at all.

v_gene	abundance	j_gene	d_gene	CDR3nt	CDR3aa
TRBV6-1	few	TRBJ2-1	TRBD2	TGTGCCAGCAGGGGACTAGCGGGTTACAATGAGCAGTTCTTC	CASRGLAGYNEQFF
TRBV2	-	TRBJ2-2	TRBD1	TGTGCCAGCAGATGGGACAGGATCGACACCGGGGAGCTGTTTTTT	CASRWDRIDTGELFF
TRBV4-1	-	TRBJ1-5	TRBD1	TGCGCCAGCAGCCAATGGACAGGGGATGGACAGCCCCAGCATTTT	CASSQWTGDGQPQHF
TRBV6-6	-	TRBJ1-6	TRBD1	TGTGCTTCCAACCGGGACAGGGCTACACCCCTCCACTTT	CASNRDRATPLHF
TRBV6-5	-	TRBJ2-1	-	TGTGCCAGCAGGAGGCGGGACGTCTGGAATGAGCAGTTCTTC	CASRRRDVWNEQFF
TRBV10-2	-	TRBJ1-6	-	TGCGCCAGCAGTTTGGTCCTGGGCCTTAATTCACCCCTCCACTTT	CASSLVLGLNSPLHF
TRBV28	-	TRBJ1-2	TRBD1	TGTGCCAGCAGCACGGGACAGGGGGCGAGGGGCTACACCTTC	CASSTGQGARGYTF
TRBV7-9	-	TRBJ1-1	-	TGTGCCAGCAGCTTAGCGGAGAGGACTGAAGCTTTCTTT	CASSLAERTEAFF
TRBV13	-	TRBJ1-1	-	TGTGCCAGCAGCTTACGCAGCGCCACTGAAGCTTTCTTT	CASSLRSATEAFF
TRBV6-1	-	TRBJ1-2	TRBD1	TGTGCCAGCAGTGGAGACAGGGACTTCTTCTATGGCTACACCTTC	CASSGDRDFFYGYTF
TRBV7-7	-	TRBJ2-3	-	TGTGCCAGCAGCTTACGCAGGCGAGATACGCAGTATTTT	CASSLRRRDTQYF
TRBV5-1	-	TRBJ1-4	-	TGCGCCAGCAGCTTAGGAGCAACTAATGAAAAACTGTTTTTT	CASSLGATNEKLFF
TRBV5-4	-	TRBJ1-4	TRBD1	TGTGCCAGCAGCCCAACAGGGGGCAATGAAAAACTGTTTTTT	CASSPTGGNEKLFF
TRBV25-1	-	TRBJ2-5	TRBD1	TGTGCCAGCAGCCTCCGGGACAGGGGTAAAGAGACCCAGTACTTC	CASSLRDRGKETQYF
TRBV28	-	TRBJ1-5	TRBD1	TGTGCCAGCAGACAGGGGGACACAGGCAATCAGCCCCAGCATTTT	CASRQGDTGNQPQHF
TRBV9	-	TRBJ1-2	TRBD1	TGTGCCAGCAGCCCCTCGACAGGGTCTACTAACTATGGCTACACCTTC	CASSPSTGSTNYGYTF
TRBV28	-	TRBJ1-1	-	TGTGCCAGCAGGGACAGCGTATCGAACACTGAAGCTTTCTTT	CASRDSVSNTEAFF
TRBV2	-	TRBJ1-1	-	TGTGCCAGCGTGAGGCAGAACATGAACACTGAAGCTTTCTTT	CASVRQNMNTEAFF
TRBV7-2	once	TRBJ1-5	-	TGTGCCAGCGCTAAGGACATGACCAGCAATCAGCCCCAGCATTTT	CASAKDMTSNQPQHF
TRBV10-3	-	TRBJ2-5	-	TGTGCCATCAGTGAGGAGACAGGGACCCAGTACTTC	CAISEETGTQYF
TRBV6-5	-	TRBJ2-1	-	TGTGCCAGCAGATCAGGAACGGAAGCCAGTGAGCAGTTCTTC	CASRSGTEASEQFF
TRBV25-1	-	TRBJ2-1	TRBD1	TGTGCCAGCACCCCGGACAGGGGAAACAATGAGCAGTTCTTC	CASTPDRGNNEQFF
TRBV28	-	TRBJ1-2	-	TGTGCCAGCAGTTTATACCGTGCACCGGTCTATGGCTACACCTTC	CASSLYRAPVYGYTF
TRBV2	few	TRBJ2-7	-	TGTGCCAGCAGTGGCCAGGAAGTCTCCTACGAGCAGTACTTC	CASSGQEVSYEQYF
TRBV19	-	TRBJ1-4	-	TGTGCCAGTAGTATGGAAGGATCTAGACTGTTTTTT	CASSMEGSRLFF
TRBV7-2	once	TRBJ2-7	TRBD1	TGTGCCAGCAGCCACCGACAGGGCCTCAACTACGAGCAGTACTTC	CASSHRQGLNYEQYF
TRBV6-1	-	TRBJ1-6	TRBD1	TGTGCCAGCCTCCCGGGACAGAATTCACCCCTCCACTTT	CASLPGQNSPLHF
TRBV11-3	-	TRBJ1-6	-	TGTGCTAAACATAGACAGCCAAATTCACCCCTCCACTTT	CAKHRQPNSPLHF
TRBV27	-	TRBJ1-6	-	TGTGCCAGCAGTTTATACTCTGATTATAATTCACCCCTCCACTTT	CASSLYSDYNSPLHF
TRBV2	-	TRBJ1-6	-	TGTGCCAGCAGTGAATCGAATTCACCCCTCCACTTC	CASSESNSPLHF
TRBV4-2	-	TRBJ1-2	TRBD1	TGTGCCAGCAGCCACCTGACAGGGGTTCCCTATGGCTACACCTTC	CASSHLTGVPYGYTF
TRBV5-4	-	TRBJ1-1	-	TGTGCCAGCAGCGGGGCACTGAACACTGAAGCTTTCTTT	CASSGALNTEAFF
TRBV10-3	-	TRBJ2-2	-	TGTGCCACAAGCCCTGTCCCTCCTGGAGATCTCGGGGAGCTGTTTTTT	CATSPVPPGDLGELFF
TRBV9	-	TRBJ2-2	-	TGTGCCAGCAGCGTAGGGGTTATGGGGCGGGGCACCACCGGGGAGCTGTTTTTT	CASSVGVMGRGTTGELFF
TRBV7-3	few	TRBJ2-7	TRBD1	TGTGCCAGCAGTCCGGGACAGGGAGGCTCCTACGAGCAGTACTTC	CASSPGQGGSYEQYF
TRBV2	-	TRBJ2-2	-	TGTGCCAGCAGTCCAAGCTTAGTTTCCGGGGAGCTGTTTTTT	CASSPSLVSGELFF
TRBV29-1	-	TRBJ1-1	TRBD1	TGCAGCGACCTCCGGGACAGGGTTGAAGCTTTCTTT	CSDLRDRVEAFF
TRBV5-1	-	TRBJ2-7	TRBD1	TGCGCCAGCAGCTTGGAGGGACAGGGGGCAGAAGAGCAGTACTTC	CASSLEGQGAEEQYF
TRBV30	few	TRBJ2-7	-	TGTGCCTGGAGTCCGCGGGACAGCCCATACTTC	CAWSPRDSPYF
TRBV13	-	TRBJ1-3	-	TGTGCCAGCAGCTTAGCGGTGAGATCAGGGAATTCGGGAAACACCATATATTTT	CASSLAVRSGNSGNTIYF
TRBV5-1	-	TRBJ2-7	TRBD1	TGCGCCAGCAGCTTGTGGGGACAGGGGTCTATCTCCTACGAGCAGTACTTC	CASSLWGQGSISYEQYF
TRBV7-2	-	TRBJ1-1	TRBD1	TGTGCCAGCAGCCCCGCTTCCCACAGGGGCACTGAAGCTTTCTTT	CASSPASHRGTEAFF
TRBV10-3	-	TRBJ1-2	-	TGTGCCATCAGTGAGTCTGGGGGGGGAGATGGTGGCTACACCTTC	CAISESGGGDGGYTF
TRBV6-5	-	TRBJ2-7	TRBD1	TGTGCCAGCAGTGGTGACAGGGGGACCGCCTACGAGCAGTACTTC	CASSGDRGTAYEQYF
TRBV19	-	TRBJ1-5	TRBD1	TGTGCCAGTAGCAAAGCTACGGACAGGGGCAATCAGCCCCAGCATTTT	CASSKATDRGNQPQHF
TRBV5-1	-	TRBJ1-3	-	TGCGCCAGCAGCTTGGGAGGCTCTGGAAACACCATATATTTT	CASSLGGSGNTIYF
TRBV10-1	-	TRBJ2-3	TRBD2	TGCGCCAGCAGTTCCGGGACTAACGGTGTCCAGGCAGATACGCAGTATTTT	CASSSGTNGVQADTQYF
TRBV19	-	TRBJ2-2	-	TGTGCCAGTGCCCCGGACGGGGGTAGTGGTACCGGGGAGCTGTTTTTT	CASAPDGGSGTGELFF
TRBV5-1	-	TRBJ2-1	TRBD1	TGCGCCAGCAGCTTGGATAGGGGGCTCCACAATGAGCAGTTCTTC	CASSLDRGLHNEQFF
TRBV12-5	few	TRBJ1-2	-	TGTGCTAGTGCCCCGGGGGACTATGGCTACACCTTC	CASAPGDYGYTF
TRBV29-1	-	TRBJ1-1	TRBD1	TGCAGCGTTGAAGTGGTTCAGGGGGTTTCGTTCACTGAAGCTTTCTTT	CSVEVVQGVSFTEAFF
TRBV9	-	TRBJ1-1	-	TGTGCCAGCAGCCCCGGCAGGGGCAGATTTGAAGCTTTCTTT	CASSPGRGRFEAFF
TRBV7-2	-	TRBJ2-3	TRBD1	TGTGCCAGCAGCTCCACAGGGGGCGCAAATACGCAGTATTTT	CASSSTGGANTQYF
TRBV6-5	few	TRBJ2-3	TRBD1	TGTGCCAGCAGTTCAGGGGGCCCCACAGATACGCAGTATTTT	CASSSGGPTDTQYF